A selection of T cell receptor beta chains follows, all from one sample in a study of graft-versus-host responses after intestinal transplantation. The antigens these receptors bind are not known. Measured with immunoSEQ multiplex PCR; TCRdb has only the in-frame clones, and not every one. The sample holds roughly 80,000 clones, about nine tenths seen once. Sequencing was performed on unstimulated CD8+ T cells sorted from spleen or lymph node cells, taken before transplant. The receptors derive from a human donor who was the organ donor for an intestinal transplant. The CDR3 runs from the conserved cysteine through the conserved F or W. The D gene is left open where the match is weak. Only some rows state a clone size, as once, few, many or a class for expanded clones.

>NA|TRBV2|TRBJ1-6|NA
TGTGCCAGCGAGGGGGAGGATAATTCACCCCTCCACTTT
CASEGEDNSPLHF
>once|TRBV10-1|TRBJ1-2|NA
TGCGCCAGCAGTGAGACAGGGACGATGGGCTACACCTTC
CASSETGTMGYTF
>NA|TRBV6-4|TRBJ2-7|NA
TGTGCCAGCAGCGCCTCGGCGGACTCCTACGAGCAGTACTTC
CASSASADSYEQYF
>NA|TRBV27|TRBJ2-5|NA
TGTGCCAGCAGTTTATATTTCCAAGAGACCCAGTACTTC
CASSLYFQETQYF
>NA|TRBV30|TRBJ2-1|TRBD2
TGTGCCTGGAGTGTAAGATTTCCGAGACTAGCGGCCCTGAGCTCCTACAATGAGCAGTTCTTC
CAWSVRFPRLAALSSYNEQFF
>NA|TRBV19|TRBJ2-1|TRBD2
TGTGCCAGTAGTATAGTCGTACTAGCGGGGGGCTACAATGAGCAGTTCTTC
CASSIVVLAGGYNEQFF
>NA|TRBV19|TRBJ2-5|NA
TGTGCCAGTAGCCTAGAGGAGACCCAGTACTTC
CASSLEETQYF
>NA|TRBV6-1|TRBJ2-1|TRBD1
TGTGCCAGCAGCACTACAGGGGCCGAGCAGTTCTTC
CASSTTGAEQFF
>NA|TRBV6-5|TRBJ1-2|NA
TGTGCCAGCAGTCTCACAGGGAGTCTTGATGGCTACACCTTC
CASSLTGSLDGYTF
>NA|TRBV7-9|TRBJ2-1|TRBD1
TGTGCCAGCAGCAAGACGGGACAGCTTTACAATGGGCAGTTCTTC
CASSKTGQLYNGQFF
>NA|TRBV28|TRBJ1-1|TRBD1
TGTGCCAGCAGTTTCCACCGGGCCTACAGGGGAGCGAACACTGAAGCTTTCTTT
CASSFHRAYRGANTEAFF
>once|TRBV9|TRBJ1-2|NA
TGTGCCAGCAGCACGGAGGGAGGGCCCGGGGGCTATGGCTACACCTTC
CASSTEGGPGGYGYTF
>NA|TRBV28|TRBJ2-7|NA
TGTGCCAGCGATCAGGGTAGCGAAGGCGAGCAGTACTTC
CASDQGSEGEQYF
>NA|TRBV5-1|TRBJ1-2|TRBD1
TGCGCCAGCTACCCTGGACAGGGAAACTATGGCTACACCTTC
CASYPGQGNYGYTF
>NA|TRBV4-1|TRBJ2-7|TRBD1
TGCGCCAGCAGCCATCTCCTACAGGGGTCAAACGAGCAGTACTTC
CASSHLLQGSNEQYF
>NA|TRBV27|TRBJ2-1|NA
TGTGCCAGCAGTTTATCTGGGGACCTCTACAATGAGCAGTTCTTC
CASSLSGDLYNEQFF
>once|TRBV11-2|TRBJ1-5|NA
TGTGCCAGCAGCTCCGACAGGAGTAACAATCAGCCCCAGCATTTT
CASSSDRSNNQPQHF
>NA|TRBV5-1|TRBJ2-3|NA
TGCGCCAGCAGCCAGGACTACGGCCACCTGGATACGCAGTATTTT
CASSQDYGHLDTQYF
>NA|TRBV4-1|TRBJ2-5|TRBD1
TGCGCCAGCAGCCTCACAGGGGTACCTCAAGAGACCCAGTACTTC
CASSLTGVPQETQYF
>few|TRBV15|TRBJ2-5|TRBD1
TGTGCCACGGGAGACAGGGTGCAAGAGACCCAGTACTTC
CATGDRVQETQYF
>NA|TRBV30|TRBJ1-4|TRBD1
TGTGCCTGGAGCGGACAGGGCGATGGGGGTGAAAAACTGTTTTTT
CAWSGQGDGGEKLFF
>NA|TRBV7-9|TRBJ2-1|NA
TGTGCCAGCAAAGGAGGGGCTTCAACCTACAATGAGCAGTTCTTC
CASKGGASTYNEQFF
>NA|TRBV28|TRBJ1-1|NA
TGTGCCAGCCGGTATCCAGGGGATGAAGCTTTCTTT
CASRYPGDEAFF
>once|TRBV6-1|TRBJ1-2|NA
TGTGCCAGCAGTAAATACACAGGGAACTATGGCTACACCTTC
CASSKYTGNYGYTF
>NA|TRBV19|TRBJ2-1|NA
TGTGCCAGTTCCCTCAGGGGTGGTTACCATGCCGACAATGAGCAGTTCTTC
CASSLRGGYHADNEQFF
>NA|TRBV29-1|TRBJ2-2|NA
TGCAGCGTTATTATGGGGTCCGGGGAGCTGTTTTTT
CSVIMGSGELFF
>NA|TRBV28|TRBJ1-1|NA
TGTGCCAGCAGTCTTTCGAGGTATGAAGCTTTCTTT
CASSLSRYEAFF
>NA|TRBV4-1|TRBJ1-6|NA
TGCGCCAGCAGCCCCTCGGGGTCCTATAATTCACCCCTCCACTTT
CASSPSGSYNSPLHF
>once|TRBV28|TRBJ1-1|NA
TGTGCCAGCAGTTGGGCAGGGGAGGCCACTGAAGCTTTCTTT
CASSWAGEATEAFF
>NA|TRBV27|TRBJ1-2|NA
TGTGCCAGCAGGATATCGGACGGGGTAGGTGGCTACACCTTC
CASRISDGVGGYTF
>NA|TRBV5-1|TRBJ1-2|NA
TGCGCCAGCAGCTTGGGGCGACGATTAGGGGGCTACACCTTC
CASSLGRRLGGYTF
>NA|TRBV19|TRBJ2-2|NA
TGTGCCAGTAGTATCTTGAACAGGGTGCACACCGGGGAGCTGTTTTTT
CASSILNRVHTGELFF
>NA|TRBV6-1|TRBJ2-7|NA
TGTGCCAGCAGTGCCATAGGAGGGGGCTACGAGCAGTACTTC
CASSAIGGGYEQYF
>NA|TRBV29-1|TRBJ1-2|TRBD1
TGCAGCGTTGATCAGGGGGCGTACTATGGCTACACCTTC
CSVDQGAYYGYTF
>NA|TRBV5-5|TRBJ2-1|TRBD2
TGTGCCAGCAGCTGGCGGGGGGGATACAATGAGCAGTTCTTC
CASSWRGGYNEQFF
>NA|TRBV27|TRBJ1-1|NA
TGTGCCAGCAGTTTAACAGACGACACTGAAGCTTTCTTT
CASSLTDDTEAFF
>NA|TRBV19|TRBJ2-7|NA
TGTGCCAGTAGTTTCCACATTGCTTACGAGCAGTACTTC
CASSFHIAYEQYF
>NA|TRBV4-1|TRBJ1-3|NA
TGCGCCAGCAGCCAAGAAGGCGGGCAGTTTGTCTCTGGAAACACCATATATTTT
CASSQEGGQFVSGNTIYF
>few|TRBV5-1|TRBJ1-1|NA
TGCGCCAGCAGCTTGGACAGAATCATGAACACTGAAGCTTTCTTT
CASSLDRIMNTEAFF
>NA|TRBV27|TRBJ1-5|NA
TGTGCCAGCAGTTATACGACAAGGGGTGATCAGCCCCAGCATTTT
CASSYTTRGDQPQHF
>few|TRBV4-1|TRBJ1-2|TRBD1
TGCGCCAGCAGCCAAGCCGGACAGGATGGCTACACCTTC
CASSQAGQDGYTF
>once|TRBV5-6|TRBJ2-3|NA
TGTGCCAGCAGCCCCCGAGGACTAAACACAGATACGCAGTATTTT
CASSPRGLNTDTQYF
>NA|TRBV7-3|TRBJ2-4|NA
TGTGCCAGCAGCTTCAATGATGCCAAAAACATTCAGTACTTC
CASSFNDAKNIQYF
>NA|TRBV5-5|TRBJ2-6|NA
TGTGCCAGCAGCCCTGGACCGGCTGGGGCCAACGTCCTGACTTTC
CASSPGPAGANVLTF
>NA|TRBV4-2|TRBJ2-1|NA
TGTGCCAGCAGCCAATCCGGGATTTCCTCCTACAATGAGCAGTTCTTC
CASSQSGISSYNEQFF
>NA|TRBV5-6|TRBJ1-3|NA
TGTGCCAGCAGCCTAGGGACTACTGAAGCTTCGATCCCTGGAAACACCATATATTTT
CASSLGTTEASIPGNTIYF
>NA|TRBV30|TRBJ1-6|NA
TGTGCCTGGAGACCGGGATTCGGCCCTAATTCACCCCTCCACTTT
CAWRPGFGPNSPLHF
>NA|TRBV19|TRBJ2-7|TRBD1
TGTGCCAGTAGTATAGGGACAGGGGGAGGCCACTACGAGCAGTACTTC
CASSIGTGGGHYEQYF
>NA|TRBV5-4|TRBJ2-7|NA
TGTGCCAGCAGCTACGGTTCCTACGAGCAGTACTTC
CASSYGSYEQYF
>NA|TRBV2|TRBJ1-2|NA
TGTGCCAGCAGTGCTGGACTGCTGAACTATGGCTACACCTTC
CASSAGLLNYGYTF
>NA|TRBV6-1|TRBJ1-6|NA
TGTGCCAGCAGTGGTCCTGCAGGGACAACCGAAAGCTCCTATAATTCACCCCTCCACTTT
CASSGPAGTTESSYNSPLHF
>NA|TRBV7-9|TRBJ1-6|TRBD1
TGTGCCAGCAGCTCTGGACAGGAAAGAAATTCACCCCTCCACTTT
CASSSGQERNSPLHF